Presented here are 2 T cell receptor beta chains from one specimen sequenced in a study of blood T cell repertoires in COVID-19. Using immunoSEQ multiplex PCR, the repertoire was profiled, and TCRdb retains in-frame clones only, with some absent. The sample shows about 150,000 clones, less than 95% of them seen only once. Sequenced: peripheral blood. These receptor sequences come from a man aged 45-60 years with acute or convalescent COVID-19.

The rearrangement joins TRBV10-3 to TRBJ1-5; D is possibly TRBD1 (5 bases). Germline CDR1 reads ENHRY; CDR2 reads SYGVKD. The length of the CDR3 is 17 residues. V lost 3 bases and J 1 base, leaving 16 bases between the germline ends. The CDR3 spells CAISDQWGGTSNQPQHF. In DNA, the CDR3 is TGTGCCATCAGTGATCAATGGGGGGGTACGAGCAATCAGCCCCAGCATTTT.

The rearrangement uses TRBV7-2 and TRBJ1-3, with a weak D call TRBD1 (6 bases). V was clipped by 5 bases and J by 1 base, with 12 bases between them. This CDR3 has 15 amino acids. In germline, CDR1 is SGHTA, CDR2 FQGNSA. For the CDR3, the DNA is TGTGCCAGCAGCGCTTGGACAGTTTCTGGAAACACCATATATTTT. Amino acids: CASSAWTVSGNTIYF.